The following is a T cell receptor (beta chain) sequence with its context. Antigen unknown. TCRdb reprocessed the 5' RACE reads and stores each CDR3 protein as one record, lacking DNA. The sample totals around 140,000 distinct CDR3 sequences. These data come from a study of T cells expressing NK-cell markers. For the study at large: Sorted CD3+CD56-NKG2C+, CD3+CD56+NKG2C- and CD3+CD56+NKG2C+ T cells were the source of the TCR beta repertoires. Eight donors were sequenced, of whom seven were HCMV-seropositive, while the remaining one was HCMV-seronegative.

There are 15 residues in the CDR3. Germline assignment: CDR1 MNHEY and CDR2 SVGAGI. General study results and limits: The CD3+CD56-NKG2C+ fraction of a few donors was likewise dominated by these clonotypes. The contribution of dominant NKG2C+ clonotypes to CD8+ T cells in about six donors was 1.0-7.0%.

The clonotype comes from a man younger than 35 in good health. The V gene is TRBV6-5, the J gene TRBJ2-3. The specimen sequenced was blood T cells: a sorted CD56 or NKG2C T cell subset, CD4+ or CD8+ T cells, or bulk PBMC T cells (not recorded which). CDR3 in amino acids: CASSYEDPSTDTQYF.